This TCR beta chain stems from a study of blood T cell repertoires in COVID-19. Across the whole study: PBMCs, B-cell-depleted T cells, or T cells were the source of the cDNA or gDNA that made up the material.

The CDR3 sequence is 13 residues long. V lost 4 bases and J lost 7, with 10 bases in between. Per the germline V gene, CDR1 is MNHEY and CDR2 is SMNVEV (reference sequence). This clone has only one observation. The authors' processing: It was from reference gene primer amplification that nucleated cell counts were estimated. Measured with immunoSEQ multiplex PCR; TCRdb has only the in-frame clones, and not every one. V and J calls and clone size follow that table, whereas D and trimming were derived from the DNA. The table records around 140,000 clones, roughly two thirds of them present only once. Input material: peripheral blood. This chain links TRBV27 with TRBJ1-4; D is perhaps TRBD1 (6 bases). The receptor was derived from a woman aged 65 to 85 with acute or convalescent COVID-19. The CDR3 DNA reads as TGTGCCAGCAGTTACAGGGTCGGTGAAAAACTGTTTTTT. Protein sequence: CASSYRVGEKLFF. Together with reference TRBV27 and TRBJ1-4, the CDR3 gives the full variable domain: EAQVTQNPRYLITVTGKKLTVTCSQNMNHEYMSWYRQDPGLGLRQIYYSMNVEVTDKGDVPEGYKVSRKEKRNFPLILESPSPNQTSLYFCASSYRVGEKLFFGSGTQLSVL.